The sequence of this TCR beta chain was determined in a study of cytomegalovirus exposure and HLA in healthy donors. Study results and limitations: Within an earlier analysis, most TCR beta V segments proved productive either about 87% or about 30% of the time.

Of note for this clone: The antigen is undetermined.

PCR amplification relied on 60 Vbeta primers (plus 13 Jbeta primers). Measured with immunoSEQ multiplex PCR; TCRdb has only the in-frame clones, and not every one. The sample table sets out under 200,000 clones. Per germline, CDR1 MDHEN and CDR2 SYDVKM. The CDR3 runs to 13 residues. V lost 10 bases, J lost 2 bases, and 14 bases lay in between. Source material: PBMCs. The TCR comes from a young man in good health and CMV-seronegative. This chain connects TRBV28 to TRBJ1-1; D unresolved. The CDR3 protein is CATLYWANTEAFF. The CDR3 bases are TGTGCCACCCTATACTGGGCCAACACTGAAGCTTTCTTT. The variable domain in full, completed from reference TRBV28 and TRBJ1-1, reads DVKVTQSSRYLVKRTGEKVFLECVQDMDHENMFWYRQDPGLGLRLIYFSYDVKMKEKGDIPEGYSVSREKKERFSLILESASTNQTSMYLCATLYWANTEAFFGQGTRLTVV.